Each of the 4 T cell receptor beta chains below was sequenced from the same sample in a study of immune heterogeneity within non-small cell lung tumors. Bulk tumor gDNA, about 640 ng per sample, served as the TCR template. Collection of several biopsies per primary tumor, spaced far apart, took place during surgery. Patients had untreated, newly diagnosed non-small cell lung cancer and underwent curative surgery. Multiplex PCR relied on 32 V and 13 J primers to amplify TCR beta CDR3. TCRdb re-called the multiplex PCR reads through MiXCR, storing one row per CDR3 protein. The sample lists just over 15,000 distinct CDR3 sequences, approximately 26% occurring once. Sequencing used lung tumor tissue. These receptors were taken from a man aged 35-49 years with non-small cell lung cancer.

The CDR3 nucleotides read TGTGCCAGCAGCCGAGGACTAGCGGGAGGGCCCAGACGGGCAGATACGCAGTATTTT. Protein sequence: CASSRGLAGGPRRADTQYF. The chain couples TRBV3-1 to TRBJ2-3, with 15 bases lining up with TRBD2. The trim removed 4 bases at V and 4 bases at J, leaving 12 bases unmatched. Germline V gene data show CDR1 as LGHDT and CDR2 as YNNKEL (reference sequence). This CDR3 is built from 19 residues.

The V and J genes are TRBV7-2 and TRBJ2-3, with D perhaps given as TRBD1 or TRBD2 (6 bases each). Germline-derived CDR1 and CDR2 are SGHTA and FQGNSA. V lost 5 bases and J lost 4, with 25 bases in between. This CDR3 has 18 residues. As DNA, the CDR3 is TGTGCCAGCAGCCGTAGGCCGGGGGCGGGCAATCGGGCAGATACGCAGTATTTT. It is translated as CASSRRPGAGNRADTQYF.

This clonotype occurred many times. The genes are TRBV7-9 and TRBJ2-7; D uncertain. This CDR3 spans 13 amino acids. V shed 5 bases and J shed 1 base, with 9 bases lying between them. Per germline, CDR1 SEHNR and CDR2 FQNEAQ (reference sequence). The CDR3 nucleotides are TGTGCCAGCAGCACCCTCCAATCCTACGAGCAGTACTTC. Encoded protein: CASSTLQSYEQYF.

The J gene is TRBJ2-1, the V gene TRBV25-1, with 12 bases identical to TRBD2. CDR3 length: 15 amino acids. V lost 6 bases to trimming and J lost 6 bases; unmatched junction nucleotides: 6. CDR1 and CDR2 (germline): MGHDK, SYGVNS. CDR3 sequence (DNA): TGTGCCAGCAGGTGTCTAGCGGGGGGGGGCAATGAGCAGTTCTTC. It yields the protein CASRCLAGGGNEQFF.